The 32 T cell receptor beta chains below come from one sample, sequenced in a study of T cells in Graves' hyperthyroidism and ophthalmopathy. RNA transcripts provided the source from which TCR beta CDR3 regions were amplified. Carried out on the TCR CDR3, a first-round RT-PCR used the HTBI primer set. TCRdb re-called the multiplex PCR reads with MiXCR, one entry per CDR3 protein. The sample holds around 370,000 distinct CDR3 sequences; around 20% are singletons and the top ten take less than 45%. The source material was blood. The origin of the receptors is a man younger than 35 with Graves' ophthalmopathy.

The chain joins TRBV12-3 or TRBV12-4 to TRBJ2-7; no clear D gene. Trimming removed 2 bases at V and 3 bases at J, with 5 bases between. CDR3 size: 12 residues. CDR3 in DNA: TGTGCCAGCAGTTTAAACGTCTACGAGCAGTACTTC. It encodes CASSLNVYEQYF.

This clonotype was recorded at least ten times. DNA for the CDR3: TGCGCCAGCAGCCAAGGACGCCTGAGCAGCTCCTACGAGCAGTACTTC. It codes for CASSQGRLSSSYEQYF. The chain combines TRBV5-1 with TRBJ2-7; D is unclear. Germline-derived CDR1 and CDR2 are SGHRS and YFSETQ. The V end was cut by 4 bases, the J end by 0 bases, with 17 bases between. This CDR3 is built from 16 residues.

This clonotype came up many times. J is TRBJ1-5 and V is TRBV7-2; D remains unclear. Trimming removed 2 bases at V and 0 bases at J, with 8 bases between. Germline V gives CDR1 SGHTA, CDR2 FQGNSA. The CDR3 has 15 amino acids. DNA for the CDR3: TGTGCCAGCAGCTTAATTACAGTTAGCAATCAGCCCCAGCATTTT. Its translation: CASSLITVSNQPQHF. Full variable domain (outside the CDR3, taken from reference TRBV7-2 and TRBJ1-5): GAGVSQSPSNKVTEKGKDVELRCDPISGHTALYWYRQSLGQGLEFLIYFQGNSAPDKSGLPSDRFSAERTGGSVSTLTIQRTQQEDSAVYLCASSLITVSNQPQHFGDGTRLSIL.

This clonotype was counted only a few times. The chain links TRBV6-1 to TRBJ1-6; D might be TRBD1 (6 bases). Trimming shortened V by 6 bases and J by 7 bases, and 10 bases separated the two germline ends. The germline CDR1 and CDR2 sequences are MNHNS and SASEGT. The CDR3 spans 13 residues. This CDR3 reads CASRVRGNSPLHF. The CDR3 DNA sequence: TGTGCCAGCAGAGTAAGGGGGAATTCACCCCTCCACTTT.

The chain links TRBV2 to TRBJ1-4; weak D call: TRBD1 (6 bases). Germline lookup yields CDR1 SNHLY and CDR2 FYNNEI. Deletions cut 11 bases from V and 7 bases from J, with 17 bases between. The CDR3 spans 13 residues. The CDR3 region has the DNA TGTGCCGGATCCCTTACGGACAGTGAAAAACTGTTTTTT. Protein product: CAGSLTDSEKLFF.

V and J are TRBV7-8 and TRBJ1-5; 9 nucleotides match TRBD1. CDR3 length equals 13 residues. Trimming removed 6 bases from V and 9 bases from J; junction bases left unmatched: 6. Germline V gives CDR1 SGHVS, CDR2 FQNEAQ. The CDR3, as DNA: TGTGCCAGCAGTTCAGGACAGGGGTTGCCCCAGCATTTT. It yields the protein CASSSGQGLPQHF.

The sample holds many counts of this clonotype. The junction departs from germline at one end; a sequencing error may be responsible. The chain couples TRBV7-7 to TRBJ2-3; no definite D call. CDR3 length: 14 amino acids. Germline-derived CDR1 and CDR2 are SSHAT and FNYEAQ (reference sequence). The CDR3 protein is CASSLRLHTDTQYF. Written as DNA, the CDR3 is TGTGCTAGCAGCTTAAGACTTCACACAGATACGCAGTATTTT.

This clonotype was seen a few times. CDR3 sequence (DNA): TGTGCCAGCAGCCCTGGGGGGGGGGTGCCAGATACGCAGTATTTT. Translated: CASSPGGGVPDTQYF. The chain has TRBV11-3 and TRBJ2-3, with 7 bases identical to TRBD2. The CDR3 has 15 amino acids. Germline CDR1 SGHNT, CDR2 YENEEA. V lost 5 bases and J lost 4; bases outside the gene matches: 9.

This clonotype was counted only a few times. The chain employs TRBV14 and TRBJ2-5; possibly TRBD1 or TRBD2 for D (5 bases each). CDR3 length: 17 amino acids. CDR1 is SGHDN and CDR2 is FVKESK in the germline V gene. Deletions cut 5 bases from V and 2 bases from J, with 21 bases between. CDR3 in DNA: TGTGCCAGCAGCAGGGGTGAGCCTCACCGGGGACAAGAGACCCAGTACTTC. It codes for CASSRGEPHRGQETQYF.

This clonotype was recorded at least ten times. V is TRBV7-3 and J is TRBJ2-1; maybe TRBD1 (6 bases). CDR3 length: 12 residues. CDR1 and CDR2 from the germline V gene are SGHTA and FQGTGA. Trimming shortened V by 5 bases and J by 15 bases, and 17 bases separated the two germline ends. This CDR3 is CASSTSQGHRFF. As DNA, the CDR3 is TGTGCCAGCAGCACCAGTCAGGGGCACCGGTTCTTC.

This clonotype was picked up a small number of times. This chain links TRBV6-2 or TRBV6-3 with TRBJ2-3; the match to TRBD2 covers 8 bases. Unmatched junction bases numbered 5, after V lost 2 bases and J lost 4 bases. Germline V lookup: CDR1 MNHEY, CDR2 SVGEGT. CDR3 length: 15 amino acids. The CDR3 here is CASSYGGGTSDTQYF. The CDR3 DNA reads as TGTGCCAGCAGTTACGGCGGGGGGACCTCAGATACGCAGTATTTT.

At least ten counts were recorded for this clonotype. The rearrangement uses TRBV6-2 or TRBV6-3 and TRBJ1-1; TRBD1 agrees at 7 bases. Germline CDR1 is MNHEY and CDR2 is SVGEGT. The CDR3 runs 16 residues. Trimming at V came to 4 bases and at J to 3 bases, leaving 11 bases not matched to a gene. CDR3 sequence reads: CASSSLWTGVDTEAFF. CDR3 sequence (DNA): TGTGCCAGCAGTTCCCTTTGGACAGGCGTCGACACTGAAGCTTTCTTT.

The chain joins TRBV13 to TRBJ2-7, with 12 bases fitting TRBD2. The V gene's germline CDR1 is PRHDT and CDR2 FYEKMQ (reference sequence). Trimming cost V 2 bases and J 4 bases; bases outside gene matches: 12. The CDR3 contains 18 residues. CDR3 nucleotide sequence: TGTGCCAGCAGCTTATGGTCTAGCGGGGGGGCCCGACTTTACGAGCAGTACTTC. Its translation is CASSLWSSGGARLYEQYF.

This clonotype was counted a few times. The chain has TRBV20-1 and TRBJ1-5, with TRBD1 matching 8 bases. V lost 6 bases, J lost 15 bases, and 25 bases stayed unmatched. This CDR3 comprises 16 residues. Looked up from germline, CDR1 is DFQATT and CDR2 is SNEGSKA (reference sequence). CDR3 region: CSAHCSRGRWLWCRHF. In DNA form, the CDR3 reads TGCAGTGCCCACTGCAGCAGGGGGCGGTGGTTATGGTGTCGGCATTTT.

This clonotype was detected many times. This rearrangement joins TRBV7-3 to TRBJ2-3, with 10 bases fitting TRBD2. V lost 6 bases and J lost 1; bases outside the gene matches: 4. Germline V gives CDR1 SGHTA, CDR2 FQGTGA. This CDR3 has 15 residues. The CDR3 reads CASSSSGGRTDTQYF. The CDR3 coding sequence is TGTGCCAGCAGTTCTAGCGGGGGCCGCACAGATACGCAGTATTTT.

This clonotype has ten or more counts. V is TRBV6-2 or TRBV6-3 and J is TRBJ2-2; no definite D call. Per the germline V gene, CDR1 is MNHEY and CDR2 is SVGEGT. Trimming left V 7 bases short and J 2 bases short, with 11 bases between. The CDR3 loop spans 14 amino acids. This CDR3 is CASTTGPNTGELFF. CDR3 nucleotides: TGTGCCAGCACCACCGGGCCTAACACCGGGGAGCTGTTTTTT.

This clonotype has at least ten counts. Compared with germline, one end of the junction differs, possibly owing to a read error. CDR3 protein: CASSEGQGYNQPQHF. DNA of the CDR3: TGTGCCAGCAGCGAAGGACAGGGTTACAATCAGCCCCAGCATTTT. The genes are TRBV6-1 and TRBJ1-5; 8 bases match TRBD1. The CDR3 consists of 15 residues. Germline V gives CDR1 MNHNS, CDR2 SASEGT.

The rearrangement uses TRBV5-6 and TRBJ1-5, with unresolved D. Germline CDR1 SGHDT, CDR2 YYEEEE. The ends were cut back, 0 bases at V and 1 base at J, with 5 bases in the middle. The CDR3 runs 14 residues. DNA for the CDR3: TGTGCCAGCAGCTTGGCTCTCAGCAATCAGCCCCAGCATTTT. Translating gives CASSLALSNQPQHF. The entire variable domain, with the rest obtained from reference TRBV5-6 and TRBJ1-5, is as follows: DAGVTQSPTHLIKTRGQQVTLRCSPKSGHDTVSWYQQALGQGPQFIFQYYEEEERQRGNFPDRFSGHQFPNYSSELNVNALLLGDSALYLCASSLALSNQPQHFGDGTRLSIL.

The sample holds many counts of this clonotype. CDR3 in amino acids: CASSLGLEGNEQFF. The CDR3 DNA reads as TGTGCCAGCAGCTTAGGGCTCGAAGGCAATGAGCAGTTCTTC. The J gene is TRBJ2-1, the V gene TRBV11-3; D uncertain. The V gene lost 1 base and the J gene lost 6 bases, with 10 bases spanning the gap. Germline V gene lookup returns CDR1 SGHNT and CDR2 YENEEA. The CDR3 spans 14 residues.

This clonotype was seen a few times. V is TRBV19 and J is TRBJ1-6, with D possibly matching TRBD1 (6 bases). Trimming removed 5 bases at V and 8 bases at J, with 16 bases between. This CDR3 region has 15 residues. CDR1 and CDR2 from the germline V gene are LNHDA and SQIVND (reference sequence). This CDR3 reads CASSPRTGLDSPLHF. CDR3 in DNA: TGTGCCAGTAGTCCCCGAACAGGGCTCGATTCACCCCTCCACTTT.

The genes are TRBV28 and TRBJ2-1, with 10 bases fitting TRBD1. CDR3 length: 15 amino acids. The germline CDR1 and CDR2 sequences are MDHEN and SYDVKM. Losses at the gene ends were 5 bases for V and 6 bases for J; bases not matched to a gene: 7. The CDR3 nucleotides are TGTGCCAGCAGTCGCCCCGGGACAGGGGTCAATGAGCAGTTCTTC. Its protein is CASSRPGTGVNEQFF.

This clonotype was detected ten times or more. The CDR3 DNA reads as TGTGCCAGCAGCGCCCACCGGGACAGGGGGGGCACTGAAGCTTTCTTT. Its translation is CASSAHRDRGGTEAFF. This chain connects TRBV2 to TRBJ1-1; 11 bases agree with TRBD1. The CDR3 extends over 16 amino acids. The germline V gene encodes CDR1 SNHLY and CDR2 FYNNEI. V lost 6 bases, J lost 4 bases, and 10 bases stayed unmatched.

In this sample, this clonotype turned up many times. The chain couples TRBV6-1 to TRBJ2-7, with a tentative D call TRBD1 (6 bases). The CDR3 consists of 14 residues. The germline gives CDR1 MNHNS, CDR2 SASEGT. The ends were cut back, 4 bases at V and 2 bases at J, with 12 bases in the middle. The CDR3 sequence is CASSGTRDTYEQYF. The CDR3 DNA reads as TGTGCCAGCAGTGGAACCCGGGACACCTACGAGCAGTACTTC.

This clonotype was counted ten times or more. The chain links TRBV20-1 to TRBJ1-5; no clear D. Germline V gene data show CDR1 as DFQATT and CDR2 as SNEGSKA (reference sequence). This CDR3 is 15 amino acids long. The ends were cut back, 0 bases at V and 0 bases at J, with 9 bases in the middle. In DNA form, the CDR3 reads TGCAGTGCTAGAGAGGGATTGTATAGCAATCAGCCCCAGCATTTT. This codes for CSAREGLYSNQPQHF.

Only a few counts were recorded for this clonotype. The chain joins TRBV6-1 to TRBJ1-5, with D uncertain. V lost 2 bases and J 3 bases, leaving 8 bases between the germline ends. The length of the CDR3 is 14 residues. Germline loops: CDR1 MNHNS, CDR2 SASEGT. CDR3 sequence reads: CASSESLYNQPQHF. The CDR3 nucleotides read TGTGCCAGCAGTGAAAGCCTCTACAATCAGCCCCAGCATTTT.

V and J are TRBV6-6 and TRBJ1-4; no definite D call. Trimming took off 0 bases at V and 7 bases at J, with 6 bases between the two ends. CDR1 and CDR2 (germline): MNHNY, SVGAGI (reference sequence). This CDR3 comprises 13 residues. This chain's CDR3 is CASSYSQREKLFF. The CDR3 nucleotides read TGTGCCAGCAGTTACTCCCAACGTGAAAAACTGTTTTTT.

The rearrangement uses TRBV10-2 and TRBJ2-3; 9 nucleotides agree with TRBD2. Germline V gene lookup returns CDR1 WSHSY and CDR2 SAAADI. The ends lost 2 bases at V and 4 bases at J; junction bases unmatched: 13. The CDR3 is 18 amino acids. CDR3 DNA sequence: TGCGCCAGCAGTGAGCTGGCGGGGGGGCGCCGGATCGCAGATACGCAGTATTTT. This sequence encodes CASSELAGGRRIADTQYF.

The chain is built from TRBV24-1 and TRBJ2-3; D possibly corresponds to TRBD1 (7 bases). V dropped 2 bases and J dropped 0 bases, with 20 bases sitting between them. The CDR3 sequence is 19 residues long. Looked up from germline, CDR1 is KGHDR and CDR2 is SFDVKD. CDR3 bases: TGTGCCACCAGTGATTCCCACTCAGGGGGACTCACCAGCACAGATACGCAGTATTTT. Translated, it gives CATSDSHSGGLTSTDTQYF.

This clonotype has ten or more counts. The rearrangement joins TRBV28 to TRBJ2-3; D is unclear. Germline-derived CDR1 and CDR2 are MDHEN and SYDVKM. V dropped 4 bases and J dropped 0 bases, with 14 bases sitting between them. This CDR3 has 16 amino acids. This CDR3 reads CASSSPPQSSTDTQYF. CDR3 in DNA: TGTGCCAGCAGTTCCCCCCCTCAATCTAGCACAGATACGCAGTATTTT.

In this sample, this clonotype turned up a few times. One end of the junction is discordant with germline, which a read error may explain. The rearrangement links TRBV2 to TRBJ2-2, with D possibly being TRBD1 (7 bases). The length of the CDR3 is 13 residues. Germline loops: CDR1 SNHLY, CDR2 FYNNEI. CDR3 protein: CASSEGGAGGLFF. The CDR3 nucleotides read TGTGCCAGCAGTGAAGGCGGGGCAGGGGGGCTGTTTTTT.

The rearrangement uses TRBV4-1 and TRBJ2-6; D possibly uses TRBD1 or TRBD2 (5 bases each). The germline CDR1 and CDR2 sequences are MGHRA and YSYEKL. The CDR3 contains 19 residues. The V end was cut by 3 bases, the J end by 1 base, with 19 bases between. As DNA, the CDR3 is TGCGCCAGCAGCCAGGAACCGGGGCCGCGAGGGTCTGGGGCCAACGTCCTGACTTTC. The encoded protein is CASSQEPGPRGSGANVLTF.

This clonotype was seen at least ten times. J is TRBJ1-1 and V is TRBV5-6; tentative D call: TRBD1 (5 bases). The germline V and J ends were trimmed by 0 bases and 0 bases, with 9 bases remaining between them. Germline-derived CDR1 and CDR2 are SGHDT and YYEEEE. CDR3 length: 15 residues. Here the CDR3 DNA reads TGTGCCAGCAGCTTGGGGGGGAACTTGAACACTGAAGCTTTCTTT. This sequence encodes CASSLGGNLNTEAFF. Supplemented by reference TRBV5-6 and TRBJ1-1, the full variable domain reads DAGVTQSPTHLIKTRGQQVTLRCSPKSGHDTVSWYQQALGQGPQFIFQYYEEEERQRGNFPDRFSGHQFPNYSSELNVNALLLGDSALYLCASSLGGNLNTEAFFGQGTRLTVV.